These 20 T cell receptor beta chains originate from one sample sequenced in a study of shared clonotypes between healthy human individuals. Libraries were prepared by immunoSEQ multiplex PCR; TCRdb keeps only in-frame clonotypes and omits some of them. The table includes around 1,000,000 clones, about 80% detected once. The specimen was memory CD4+ T cells from PBMCs. Subset described: CD45RA-negative fraction. Receptors were obtained from a man between 18 and 35 years old in good health. Some clones in this sample may be carry-over from other donors' samples.

V usage is TRBV5-1 and J usage is TRBJ2-1; TRBD1 is a possible D gene (5 bases). CDR3 length: 15 residues. Trimming stripped 5 bases from V and 6 bases from J, with 18 bases between. Per germline, CDR1 SGHRS and CDR2 YFSETQ. The CDR3 nucleotides are TGCGCCAGCAGTCCAGGGCCTTCAGGCCTCAATGAGCAGTTCTTC. Translating gives CASSPGPSGLNEQFF.

The chain links TRBV5-1 to TRBJ2-7, with a tentative D call TRBD2 (5 bases). In germline, CDR1 is SGHRS, CDR2 YFSETQ. This CDR3 has 16 amino acids. Trimming pared 1 base from V and 2 bases from J, leaving 16 bases between. CDR3 sequence reads: CASSLFSAEVPYEQYF. For the CDR3, the DNA is TGCGCCAGCAGCTTGTTCTCAGCGGAAGTCCCCTACGAGCAGTACTTC.

CDR3 sequence reads: CASSMYAGRGNTEAFF. The CDR3, as DNA: TGTGCCAGCAGCATGTATGCAGGGCGGGGGAACACTGAAGCTTTCTTT. The chain uses TRBV5-8 and TRBJ1-1; tentatively, D is TRBD1 (5 bases). This CDR3 comprises 16 residues. Germline V gene data show CDR1 as SGHTS and CDR2 as YDEGEE. V lost 4 bases and J lost 1, with 17 bases in between.

The rearrangement uses TRBV9 and TRBJ2-1; TRBD2 aligns across 8 bases. CDR3 length: 16 amino acids. The J segment lost 5 bases and the V segment lost 0 bases, leaving 7 bases of the junction unmatched. Germline loops: CDR1 SGDLS, CDR2 YYNGEE. CDR3 protein: CASSVGSGSYDNEQFF. DNA for the CDR3: TGTGCCAGCAGCGTAGGGAGCGGGAGTTACGACAATGAGCAGTTCTTC.

This clone was observed a single time. The chain uses TRBV2 and TRBJ1-2, with D hard to call. The V end was cut by 2 bases, the J end by 8 bases, with 12 bases between. The CDR3 runs 13 residues. CDR1 and CDR2 from the germline V gene are SNHLY and FYNNEI. The CDR3 region has the DNA TGTGCCAGCAGTGAAAGGGCCGATGAGGGCTACACCTTC. Translating it yields CASSERADEGYTF.

The chain joins TRBV7-8 to TRBJ1-2; 7 bases align to TRBD1. Per germline, CDR1 SGHVS and CDR2 FQNEAQ. The J segment lost 5 bases and the V segment lost 3 bases, leaving 9 bases of the junction unmatched. The CDR3 is made up of 15 amino acids. In DNA form, the CDR3 reads TGTGCCAGCAGCTTGCCTAGGGGGCTTGGTTATGGCTACACCTTC. This translates into CASSLPRGLGYGYTF.

This clone was recorded many times. V is TRBV28 and J is TRBJ1-1, with D possibly TRBD1 on 6 matching bases. The germline V and J ends were trimmed by 6 bases and 2 bases, with 19 bases remaining between them. CDR3 size: 16 residues. Per the germline V gene, CDR1 is MDHEN and CDR2 is SYDVKM. CDR3 bases: TGTGCCAGCAGCCTCAAATTCACAGGGCATAACACTGAAGCTTTCTTT. Residues: CASSLKFTGHNTEAFF.

This clone appeared once. The V call is TRBV7-2, the J call TRBJ2-2; 8 bases align to TRBD2. Trimming cost V 5 bases and J 1 base; bases outside gene matches: 6. Per germline, CDR1 SGHTA and CDR2 FQGNSA. The CDR3 is 16 amino acids. CDR3 region: CASSPPGLGNTGELFF. The CDR3 DNA follows: TGTGCCAGCAGCCCCCCGGGACTAGGGAACACCGGGGAGCTGTTTTTT.

This chain connects TRBV9 to TRBJ1-4; D remains ambiguous. The CDR3 is 17 amino acids. Germline V CDR1 and CDR2: SGDLS, YYNGEE. The V gene lost 0 bases and the J gene lost 0 bases, with 12 bases spanning the gap. CDR3 coding DNA: TGTGCCAGCAGCGTAGGGGTGGGCTCCGCAACTAATGAAAAACTGTTTTTT. It encodes CASSVGVGSATNEKLFF.

The chain has TRBV19 and TRBJ2-7; 9 positions agree with TRBD1. Losses at the gene ends were 7 bases for V and 5 bases for J; bases not matched to a gene: 9. The CDR3 is made up of 14 amino acids. The germline V gene encodes CDR1 LNHDA and CDR2 SQIVND (reference sequence). CDR3 region: CASNRWGQGDEQYF. The CDR3 nucleotides read TGTGCCAGTAATCGATGGGGACAGGGAGACGAGCAGTACTTC.

This chain uses TRBV5-1 with TRBJ2-3, with D possibly matching TRBD2 (6 bases). Per the germline V gene, CDR1 is SGHRS and CDR2 is YFSETQ. Trimming shortened V by 4 bases and J by 10 bases, and 13 bases separated the two germline ends. The CDR3 has 12 residues. The CDR3 bases are TGCGCCAGCAGCCAGAAGGAGGGTCCGCAGTATTTT. Protein: CASSQKEGPQYF.

The chain employs TRBV29-1 and TRBJ1-1; TRBD1 agrees at 7 bases. Germline assignment: CDR1 SQVTM and CDR2 ANQGSEA. This CDR3 contains 14 residues. The V and J ends lost 7 bases and 2 bases, in that order; junction bases with no gene match: 10. The CDR3 sequence is CSGNRGQGNTEAFF. The CDR3 DNA follows: TGCAGCGGTAATAGGGGGCAGGGAAACACTGAAGCTTTCTTT.

There are a few counts of this clone. This chain connects TRBV19 to TRBJ1-3, with TRBD1 as a possible D gene (5 bases). Trimming left V 7 bases short and J 4 bases short, with 14 bases between. The CDR3 contains 14 residues. CDR1 is LNHDA, CDR2 SQIVND, per germline (reference sequence). This chain's CDR3 is CASTPGHSGNTIYF. CDR3 DNA: TGTGCCAGTACCCCAGGACATTCCGGAAACACCATATATTTT.

This clone was recorded a few times. V gene TRBV19 combines with J gene TRBJ1-1; D perhaps matches TRBD1 (6 bases). The CDR3 contains 13 residues. The V end was cut by 6 bases, the J end by 5 bases, with 13 bases between. The germline gives CDR1 LNHDA, CDR2 SQIVND (reference sequence). This chain's CDR3 is CASSTGFRTEAFF. The CDR3 DNA is TGTGCCAGTAGCACAGGGTTCCGAACTGAAGCTTTCTTT.

This clone was recorded many times. V is TRBV5-8 and J is TRBJ2-5; 7 bases agree with TRBD1. Germline V lookup: CDR1 SGHTS, CDR2 YDEGEE. CDR3 size: 14 residues. Losses at the gene ends were 4 bases for V and 1 base for J; bases not matched to a gene: 4. The CDR3 coding sequence is TGTGCCAGCAGCCAGGGACAGATCCAAGAGACCCAGTACTTC. It codes for CASSQGQIQETQYF.

The genes are TRBV30 and TRBJ2-5; TRBD1 matches 7 bases. The CDR3 totals 14 residues. Per the germline V gene, CDR1 is GTSNPN and CDR2 is SVGIG (reference sequence). V lost 5 bases, J lost 2 bases, and 8 bases stayed unmatched. As DNA, the CDR3 is TGTGCCTGGCAAAACGCAGGGGGACAAGAGACCCAGTACTTC. Protein sequence: CAWQNAGGQETQYF.

The rearrangement links TRBV28 to TRBJ2-3; D is possibly TRBD1 (6 bases). The germline V and J ends were trimmed by 6 bases and 3 bases, with 19 bases remaining between them. The CDR3 spans 16 residues. Germline assignment: CDR1 MDHEN and CDR2 SYDVKM. This chain's CDR3 is CASSPSAGRGTDTQYF. CDR3 nucleotide sequence: TGTGCCAGCAGCCCCTCGGCGGGCAGGGGAACAGATACGCAGTATTTT.

The chain has TRBV27 and TRBJ2-4; no clear D gene. Deletions cut 4 bases from V and 0 bases from J, with 4 bases between. Germline V gene lookup returns CDR1 MNHEY and CDR2 SMNVEV (reference sequence). This CDR3 has 13 amino acids. The DNA for the CDR3 is TGTGCCAGCAGTTCTAGAGCCAAAAACATTCAGTACTTC. Encoded protein: CASSSRAKNIQYF.

This chain links TRBV29-1 with TRBJ2-5, with 7 bases fitting TRBD2. The germline V gene encodes CDR1 SQVTM and CDR2 ANQGSEA. With V trimmed by 5 bases and J by 5 bases, 8 bases remained unmatched. The CDR3 is 13 amino acids. CDR3 nucleotide sequence: TGCAGCGTTTCACCGGGACTATACGAGACCCAGTACTTC. Amino acid sequence: CSVSPGLYETQYF.

The chain has TRBV5-1 and TRBJ2-3; 7 positions match TRBD1. The V segment lost 10 bases and the J segment 0 bases; nucleotides outside the gene matches: 8. CDR3 length: 14 amino acids. The germline V gene has CDR1 SGHRS and CDR2 YFSETQ. The CDR3 DNA reads TGCGCCGGGAGACAGGGCCCTAGCACAGATACGCAGTATTTT. Translation gives CAGRQGPSTDTQYF.